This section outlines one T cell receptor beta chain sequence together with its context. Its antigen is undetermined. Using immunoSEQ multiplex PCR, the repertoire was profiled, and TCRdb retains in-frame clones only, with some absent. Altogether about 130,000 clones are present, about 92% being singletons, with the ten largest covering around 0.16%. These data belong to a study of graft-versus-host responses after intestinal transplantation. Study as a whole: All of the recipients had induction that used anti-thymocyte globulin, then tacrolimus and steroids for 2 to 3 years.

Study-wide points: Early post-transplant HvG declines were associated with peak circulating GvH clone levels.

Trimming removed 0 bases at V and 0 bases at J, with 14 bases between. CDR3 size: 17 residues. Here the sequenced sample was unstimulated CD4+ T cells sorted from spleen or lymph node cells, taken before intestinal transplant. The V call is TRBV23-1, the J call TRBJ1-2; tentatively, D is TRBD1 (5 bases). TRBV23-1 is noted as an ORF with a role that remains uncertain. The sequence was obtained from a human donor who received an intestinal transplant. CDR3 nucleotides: TGCGCCAGCAGTCAATCTCAGGGTAAGGGGACTAACTATGGCTACACCTTC. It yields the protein CASSQSQGKGTNYGYTF.